Each of the 16 T cell receptor beta chains below was sequenced from the same sample in a study of blood T cell repertoires in COVID-19. Repertoires were generated with immunoSEQ multiplex PCR, while TCRdb's copy carries only in-frame clones and drops some. The data hold 180,000 or so clones, with around 88% observed a single time. The sequenced sample consisted of peripheral blood. These receptors were taken from a woman aged 25 to 39 with acute or convalescent COVID-19.

This chain joins TRBV7-9 and TRBJ2-1, with 10 bases fitting TRBD2. Germline V CDR1 and CDR2: SEHNR, FQNEAQ (reference sequence). Trimming at V came to 8 bases and at J to 8 bases, leaving 6 bases not matched to a gene. The CDR3 loop spans 13 amino acids. The CDR3 DNA follows: TGTGCCAGCGTTTTAGCGGGAGGTGATGAGCAGTTCTTC. This sequence encodes CASVLAGGDEQFF.

This chain links TRBV18 with TRBJ2-2; possible D gene TRBD1, 5 bases. Trimming took off 5 bases at V and 6 bases at J, with 7 bases between the two ends. Germline CDR1 KGHSH, CDR2 LQKENI. The CDR3 extends over 12 amino acids. The CDR3 DNA follows: TGTGCCAGCTCATGGGGCGCCGGGGAGCTGTTTTTT. Its translation: CASSWGAGELFF.

This chain connects TRBV28 to TRBJ2-1; the D is unclear. Germline V gives CDR1 MDHEN, CDR2 SYDVKM. CDR3 size: 15 residues. V lost 10 bases and J 6 bases, leaving 22 bases between the germline ends. The CDR3 reads CATGLGYTDVNEQFF. CDR3 in DNA: TGTGCCACCGGTTTGGGCTACACGGATGTCAATGAGCAGTTCTTC.

The chain links TRBV27 to TRBJ2-3; tentative D call: TRBD2 (6 bases). The CDR3 is 15 residues long. Trimming pared 3 bases from V and 5 bases from J, leaving 15 bases between. Germline V lookup: CDR1 MNHEY, CDR2 SMNVEV (reference sequence). DNA for the CDR3: TGTGCCAGCAGTTTTATCGGGAGATATGGAGATACGCAGTATTTT. Residues: CASSFIGRYGDTQYF.

The chain joins TRBV4-2 to TRBJ1-2; D gene unclear. CDR3 length: 11 amino acids. CDR1 is LGHNA and CDR2 is YNFKEQ in the germline V gene. Deletions cut 0 bases from V and 8 bases from J, with 4 bases between. The CDR3 coding sequence is TGTGCCAGCAGCCAAGACCGGGGCTACACCTTC. Residues: CASSQDRGYTF.

The chain joins TRBV18 to TRBJ1-2; 8 bases match TRBD1. Germline values: CDR1 KGHSH, CDR2 LQKENI. Trimming cost V 6 bases and J 5 bases; bases outside gene matches: 8. CDR3 length: 14 residues. Here the CDR3 reads CASSPTGARYGYTF. For the CDR3, the DNA is TGTGCCAGCTCCCCGACAGGGGCGAGGTATGGCTACACCTTC.

V and J are TRBV6-4 and TRBJ1-5, with D possibly TRBD1 on 5 matching bases. Trimming cost V 0 bases and J 0 bases, with 12 bases left between them. The CDR3 spans 17 residues. Germline assignment: CDR1 MRHNA and CDR2 SNTAGT. CDR3 region: CASSDSRDLHSNQPQHF. CDR3 coding DNA: TGTGCCAGCAGTGACTCACGGGACTTACATAGCAATCAGCCCCAGCATTTT.

This chain connects TRBV5-1 to TRBJ2-5, with TRBD1 as a possible D gene (6 bases). The germline V gene encodes CDR1 SGHRS and CDR2 YFSETQ. This CDR3 has 13 amino acids. Trimming removed 2 bases from V and 2 bases from J, with 7 bases in between. This CDR3 reads CASSFRGQETQYF. For the CDR3, the DNA is TGCGCCAGCAGCTTTAGGGGGCAAGAGACCCAGTACTTC.

The V gene is TRBV5-4, the J gene TRBJ2-1; weak D call: TRBD1 (5 bases). Germline assignment: CDR1 SGHNT and CDR2 YYREEE (reference sequence). Trimming cost V 0 bases and J 10 bases, with 11 bases left between them. This CDR3 comprises 13 residues. CDR3 in amino acids: CASSLVDIREQFF. The CDR3 nucleotides read TGTGCCAGCAGCTTGGTGGACATACGAGAGCAGTTCTTC.

The chain couples TRBV15 to TRBJ2-1; D not resolved. The length of the CDR3 is 14 residues. Germline V gene sequence: CDR1 LNHNV, CDR2 YYDKDF (reference sequence). Trimming stripped 4 bases from V and 6 bases from J, with 13 bases between. CDR3 sequence: CATSMSYEVNEQFF. The CDR3 DNA reads TGTGCCACCAGCATGTCCTACGAGGTCAATGAGCAGTTCTTC. Full variable domain (missing parts from reference TRBV15 and TRBJ2-1): DAMVIQNPRYQVTQFGKPVTLSCSQTLNHNVMYWYQQKSSQAPKLLFHYYDKDFNNEADTPDNFQSRRPNTSFCFLDIRSPGLGDTAMYLCATSMSYEVNEQFFGPGTRLTVL.

V is TRBV5-6 and J is TRBJ1-1; D call uncertain. The CDR3 is made up of 14 amino acids. CDR1 SGHDT and CDR2 YYEEEE come from the germline V gene. Trimming removed 0 bases at V and 1 base at J, with 7 bases between. CDR3 sequence: CASSLDPGNTEAFF. CDR3 in DNA: TGTGCCAGCAGCTTGGATCCAGGGAACACTGAAGCTTTCTTT.

As DNA, the CDR3 is TGTGCCAGCAGTTTACTGGGCCAGCCTCCCTACGAGCAGTACTTC. This sequence encodes CASSLLGQPPYEQYF. V and J are TRBV27 and TRBJ2-7; D remains ambiguous. The germline V gene encodes CDR1 MNHEY and CDR2 SMNVEV (reference sequence). The V end lost 2 bases, the J end lost 2 bases, and 13 bases lay between the germline ends. CDR3 length equals 15 residues.

The chain uses TRBV12-3 or TRBV12-4 and TRBJ2-1, with D perhaps TRBD2 (6 bases). The CDR3 contains 12 residues. The V gene lost 6 bases and the J gene lost 8 bases, with 11 bases spanning the gap. The CDR3 region is CASSQPSDEQFF. CDR3 nucleotide sequence: TGTGCCAGCAGCCAGCCTAGCGATGAGCAGTTCTTC.

This rearrangement joins TRBV9 to TRBJ1-4; no clear D gene. CDR3 length equals 15 residues. Germline V lookup: CDR1 SGDLS, CDR2 YYNGEE. V was trimmed by 3 bases and J by 8 bases, leaving 17 bases between them. The DNA of the CDR3 is TGTGCCAGCAGCGGAGGAGGAGAAGTTGGGGAAAAACTGTTTTTT. It codes for CASSGGGEVGEKLFF.

The chain couples TRBV10-3 to TRBJ2-5; D not resolved. With 0 bases removed from V and 5 bases from J, the gap between germline ends came to 10 bases. This CDR3 comprises 14 residues. Germline V CDR1 and CDR2: ENHRY, SYGVKD. The CDR3 loop is CAISESQLGETQYF. CDR3 DNA sequence: TGTGCCATCAGTGAGTCTCAGCTCGGGGAGACCCAGTACTTC.

The V and J genes are TRBV27 and TRBJ2-5, with D possibly being TRBD1 (6 bases). V was pared by 4 bases and J by 0 bases, with 12 bases between. CDR3 length: 15 residues. Looked up from germline, CDR1 is MNHEY and CDR2 is SMNVEV (reference sequence). CDR3 amino acids: CASSSPRDNQETQYF. The CDR3 DNA is TGTGCCAGCAGTTCTCCCCGGGACAACCAAGAGACCCAGTACTTC.